Following are 31 T cell receptor beta chains from one sample sequenced in a study of T cell responses to AZD1222 COVID-19 vaccine. Some clones are missing from TCRdb's copy, which holds only in-frame ones; the method was immunoSEQ multiplex PCR. Among about 120,000 clones listed, about 85% were seen once. Specimen: peripheral blood, collected on day 0 of AZD1222 vaccination. The receptors derive from an adult in good health.

This chain uses TRBV3-1 (or the pseudogene TRBV3-2) with TRBJ2-7; D possibly corresponds to TRBD1 (5 bases). The CDR3 runs 15 residues. Germline V CDR1 and CDR2: LGHDT, YNNKEL (reference sequence). Trimming pared 0 bases from V and 3 bases from J, leaving 12 bases between. CDR3 coding DNA: TGTGCCAGCAGCCAAGATTATAAGGGGCTCTACGAGCAGTACTTC. Residues: CASSQDYKGLYEQYF.

The chain combines TRBV6-5 with TRBJ1-1; D unresolved. The germline CDR1 and CDR2 sequences are MNHEY and SVGAGI. The CDR3 covers 15 residues. Between the trimmed V and J ends, which lost 2 bases and 4 bases, there was a span of 14 bases. CDR3 DNA: TGTGCCAGCAGTTACCAGACCTGGGGAGGCACTGAAGCTTTCTTT. Translating it yields CASSYQTWGGTEAFF.

This clone was recorded a few times. This chain joins TRBV11-2 and TRBJ1-5; 8 bases are shared with TRBD1. CDR3 length: 18 residues. The ends lost 1 base at V and 4 bases at J; junction bases unmatched: 12. The V gene's germline CDR1 is SGHAT and CDR2 FQNNGV. The CDR3: CASSLGVDRVGGNQPQHF. CDR3 sequence (DNA): TGTGCCAGCAGCTTAGGGGTGGACAGGGTAGGAGGGAATCAGCCCCAGCATTTT.

The chain links TRBV27 to TRBJ2-1; D is ambiguous. The germline V gene encodes CDR1 MNHEY and CDR2 SMNVEV (reference sequence). The CDR3 spans 15 residues. Trimming stripped 7 bases from V and 7 bases from J, with 20 bases between. In nucleotides, the CDR3 is TGTGCCAGCACCCCTTTGGACGCCGTTAGGAATGAGCAGTTCTTC. It yields the protein CASTPLDAVRNEQFF.

The genes are TRBV12-3 or TRBV12-4 and TRBJ1-1, with D possibly TRBD1 on 6 matching bases. The ends were cut back, 3 bases at V and 5 bases at J, with 10 bases in the middle. The CDR3 consists of 13 residues. This CDR3 is CASSLRGGTEAFF. The CDR3 DNA follows: TGTGCCAGCAGTTTGAGGGGGGGGACTGAAGCTTTCTTT.

This chain links TRBV18 with TRBJ1-5, with 8 bases matching TRBD1. The CDR3 sequence is 13 residues long. Germline V gene lookup returns CDR1 KGHSH and CDR2 LQKENI. The V gene end was trimmed by 6 bases and the J gene end by 5 bases; junction bases not matched to a gene: 3. CDR3 sequence: CASSPTGDQPQHF. CDR3 sequence (DNA): TGTGCCAGCTCTCCGACAGGGGATCAGCCCCAGCATTTT.

The chain is built from TRBV4-1 and TRBJ1-2, with a tentative D call TRBD1 (6 bases). Trimming took 2 bases from V and 8 from J, leaving 15 bases between them. Germline loops: CDR1 MGHRA, CDR2 YSYEKL. The CDR3 consists of 14 residues. Here the CDR3 DNA reads TGCGCCAGCAGCCAACCACAGGGCCCGGGGGGCTACACCTTC. Its translation is CASSQPQGPGGYTF.

This clone was observed a handful of times. The chain employs TRBV9 and TRBJ1-3; no reliable D call. In germline, CDR1 is SGDLS, CDR2 YYNGEE. V shed 2 bases and J shed 0 bases, with 6 bases lying between them. CDR3 length: 14 residues. The CDR3 DNA follows: TGTGCCAGCAGCGTCGCTACCTCTGGAAACACCATATATTTT. This sequence encodes CASSVATSGNTIYF. The full variable domain, with the rest looked up from reference TRBV9 and TRBJ1-3, is DSGVTQTPKHLITATGQRVTLRCSPRSGDLSVYWYQQSLDQGLQFLIQYYNGEERAKGNILERFSAQQFPDLHSELNLSSLELGDSALYFCASSVATSGNTIYFGEGSWLTVV.

This chain connects TRBV20-1 to TRBJ2-7; possibly TRBD1 for D (6 bases). This CDR3 has 11 residues. The ends were cut back, 5 bases at V and 3 bases at J, with 8 bases in the middle. Germline V lookup: CDR1 DFQATT, CDR2 SNEGSKA (reference sequence). CDR3: CSAFRGYEQYF. The DNA of the CDR3 is TGCAGTGCTTTCAGGGGCTACGAGCAGTACTTC.

This clone was seen once. This chain connects TRBV4-1 to TRBJ1-2; no definite D call. CDR1 is MGHRA and CDR2 is YSYEKL in the germline V gene. Trimming stripped 0 bases from V and 2 bases from J, with 4 bases between. The CDR3 has 13 amino acids. The CDR3 nucleotides are TGCGCCAGCAGCCAAGATACGAACTATGGCTACACCTTC. Encoded protein: CASSQDTNYGYTF.

There are a few counts of this clone. Different DNA sequences within this sample yield the same CDR3. V gene TRBV7-9 combines with J gene TRBJ2-7; a weak D match, TRBD2 (5 bases). V gave up 2 bases and J gave up 3 bases, with 8 bases separating them. This CDR3 has 13 amino acids. Germline CDR1 and CDR2: SEHNR and FQNEAQ (reference sequence). The CDR3 here is CASSLPGSYEQYF. The CDR3 DNA sequence: TGTGCCAGCAGCTTACCGGGGAGCTACGAGCAGTACTTC.

The rearrangement uses TRBV4-2 and TRBJ2-7; weak D call: TRBD2 (5 bases). Germline CDR1 LGHNA, CDR2 YNFKEQ. The CDR3 covers 13 residues. The ends were cut back, 0 bases at V and 6 bases at J, with 9 bases in the middle. In nucleotides, the CDR3 is TGTGCCAGCAGCCAAGAGAGCCGGGGCGAGCAGTACTTC. Translated: CASSQESRGEQYF.

V and J are TRBV11-2 and TRBJ2-1, with TRBD1 matching 8 bases. The CDR3 is made up of 15 amino acids. After removal of 5 bases from V and 2 bases from J, the junction contained 5 bases not matched to a gene. Germline CDR1 SGHAT, CDR2 FQNNGV. The CDR3, as DNA: TGTGCCAGCAGCCAGATACAGGGGGCCTACAATGAGCAGTTCTTC. This codes for CASSQIQGAYNEQFF.

This clone has at least ten counts. The chain couples TRBV9 to TRBJ1-2; the D gene is possibly TRBD1 (5 bases). V lost 0 bases and J 4 bases, leaving 10 bases between the germline ends. This CDR3 comprises 14 residues. Germline values: CDR1 SGDLS, CDR2 YYNGEE. The CDR3 here is CASSVGDSGYGYTF. CDR3 nucleotide sequence: TGTGCCAGCAGCGTAGGGGACTCCGGCTATGGCTACACCTTC.

The chain has TRBV5-1 and TRBJ1-1, with a weak D call TRBD1 (6 bases). Germline assignment: CDR1 SGHRS and CDR2 YFSETQ. This CDR3 spans 14 amino acids. V lost 0 bases and J lost 4, with 10 bases in between. DNA for the CDR3: TGCGCCAGCAGCTTGGTGGGGGGCGGCACTGAAGCTTTCTTT. This encodes CASSLVGGGTEAFF.

This clone was counted only a few times. The rearrangement joins TRBV27 to TRBJ2-7, with TRBD2 as a possible D gene (5 bases). The CDR3 sequence is 16 residues long. The germline V gene has CDR1 MNHEY and CDR2 SMNVEV (reference sequence). V was cut by 6 bases and J by 3 bases, with 21 bases left in between. CDR3 sequence (DNA): TGTGCCAGCAGCTCAATCGGTCTAGCCCCACACTACGAGCAGTACTTC. It encodes CASSSIGLAPHYEQYF.

The rearrangement joins TRBV24-1 to TRBJ2-5; unclear D gene. Germline V gene lookup returns CDR1 KGHDR and CDR2 SFDVKD. The V end was cut by 7 bases, the J end by 7 bases, with 12 bases between. CDR3 length: 12 amino acids. CDR3 loop: CATSVPSGTQYF. The DNA for the CDR3 is TGTGCCACCAGCGTTCCTTCTGGGACCCAGTACTTC.

This clone was seen a few times. The gene calls are TRBV10-3 and TRBJ1-6; TRBD1 might be the D (5 bases). Deletions cut 0 bases from V and 14 bases from J, with 14 bases between. This CDR3 comprises 14 residues. CDR1 and CDR2 from the germline V gene are ENHRY and SYGVKD. The CDR3, as DNA: TGTGCCATCAGTGAGTCGAAGGGGTCAATCACCCTCCACTTT. It encodes CAISESKGSITLHF.

This rearrangement joins TRBV10-2 to TRBJ1-1; D ambiguous. Germline V gene data show CDR1 as WSHSY and CDR2 as SAAADI. The V and J ends lost 10 bases and 1 base respectively, with 13 bases between them. This CDR3 comprises 13 residues. CDR3 nucleotides: TGCGCCACCTCTGCGAGGTCGAACACTGAAGCTTTCTTT. This codes for CATSARSNTEAFF.

V and J are TRBV6-6 and TRBJ1-1, with no clear D. V gave up 8 bases and J gave up 6 bases, with 13 bases separating them. The CDR3 length is 12 residues. CDR1 and CDR2 (germline): MNHNY, SVGAGI (reference sequence). This chain's CDR3 is CASHSGRAEAFF. CDR3 in DNA: TGTGCCAGCCATTCTGGACGGGCTGAAGCTTTCTTT.

The rearrangement joins TRBV7-9 to TRBJ1-3; no clear D. The CDR3 loop spans 12 amino acids. Germline lookup yields CDR1 SEHNR and CDR2 FQNEAQ (reference sequence). V was cut by 7 bases and J by 4 bases, with 8 bases left in between. CDR3 in amino acids: CASMAPGNTIYF. CDR3 coding DNA: TGTGCCAGCATGGCTCCAGGAAACACCATATATTTT.

J is TRBJ1-1 and V is TRBV4-2, with 8 bases matching TRBD1. V was clipped by 3 bases and J by 2 bases; unmatched bases: 2. Per the germline V gene, CDR1 is LGHNA and CDR2 is YNFKEQ. The CDR3 runs 14 residues. CDR3: CASSQAGGNTEAFF. For the CDR3, the DNA is TGTGCCAGCAGCCAGGCAGGGGGCAACACTGAAGCTTTCTTT.

This chain links TRBV7-9 with TRBJ2-3, with TRBD2 identical over 14 bases. Germline V CDR1 and CDR2: SEHNR, FQNEAQ (reference sequence). The CDR3 is made up of 16 amino acids. With V trimmed by 3 bases and J by 6 bases, 5 bases remained unmatched. The CDR3 bases are TGTGCCAGCAGCTTCGGACTAGCGGGGGGCGGGGATACGCAGTATTTT. Translated: CASSFGLAGGGDTQYF.

V usage is TRBV11-3 and J usage is TRBJ2-5; D unclear. Trimming shortened V by 5 bases and J by 2 bases, and 9 bases separated the two germline ends. The CDR3 spans 13 residues. CDR1 is SGHNT and CDR2 is YENEEA in the germline V gene. DNA for the CDR3: TGTGCCAGCAGCCCCACAGAGCAAGAGACCCAGTACTTC. Protein sequence: CASSPTEQETQYF.

The chain carries TRBV5-1 and TRBJ2-1; D might be TRBD1 (6 bases). Trimming took off 4 bases at V and 8 bases at J, with 16 bases between the two ends. Germline V gene data show CDR1 as SGHRS and CDR2 as YFSETQ. This CDR3 spans 14 amino acids. The CDR3 spells CASSGGEGVDEQFF. The CDR3, as DNA: TGCGCCAGCAGCGGGGGCGAGGGCGTCGATGAGCAGTTCTTC.

The chain employs TRBV19 and TRBJ1-4; D is possibly TRBD1 (5 bases). V lost 3 bases to trimming and J lost 6 bases, with 17 bases between them. The V gene's germline CDR1 is LNHDA and CDR2 SQIVND (reference sequence). The CDR3 runs to 16 residues. CDR3 sequence: CASSMTTSRADEKLFF. In DNA, the CDR3 is TGTGCCAGTAGTATGACTACCTCCAGGGCGGATGAAAAACTGTTTTTT.

Here the CDR3 DNA reads TGTGCTAGTGGCCTGGACGGCTTCTATGGCTACACCTTC. The encoded protein is CASGLDGFYGYTF. V gene TRBV12-5 combines with J gene TRBJ1-2; D gene uncertain. The germline V and J ends were trimmed by 6 bases and 4 bases, with 12 bases remaining between them. Germline V gene data show CDR1 as LGHNT and CDR2 as FRNRAP. The CDR3 loop spans 13 amino acids.

This chain joins TRBV7-2 and TRBJ1-4; 9 bases map to TRBD1. Per germline, CDR1 SGHTA and CDR2 FQGNSA. V lost 8 bases to trimming and J lost 7 bases; unmatched junction nucleotides: 11. The CDR3 is 15 residues long. CDR3 nucleotides: TGTGCCAGCCGACAGGGGGGGAGGTTGGGTGAAAAACTGTTTTTT. This gives the protein CASRQGGRLGEKLFF.

The V call is TRBV19, the J call TRBJ1-5, with D possibly matching TRBD1 (5 bases). V lost 7 bases to trimming and J lost 5 bases, with 12 bases between them. The CDR3 consists of 13 residues. Germline V gives CDR1 LNHDA, CDR2 SQIVND (reference sequence). The CDR3 DNA is TGTGCCAGTATGAGGGGAAGCGATCAGCCCCAGCATTTT. Protein product: CASMRGSDQPQHF.

The gene calls are TRBV18 and TRBJ1-4; unclear D gene. The CDR3 spans 18 residues. V lost 5 bases to trimming and J lost 3 bases, with 22 bases between them. Germline CDR1 is KGHSH and CDR2 is LQKENI. The CDR3 here is CASSTTRSGVGSNEKLFF. CDR3 nucleotide sequence: TGTGCCAGCTCAACAACCCGTTCTGGGGTCGGGTCTAATGAAAAACTGTTTTTT.

CDR3 sequence reads: CASSQSRQSRTQYF. The CDR3 nucleotides are TGTGCCAGCAGCCAATCGAGGCAGTCTAGGACCCAGTACTTC. The chain is built from TRBV16 and TRBJ2-5; the D is unclear. V lost 0 bases, J lost 7 bases, and 12 bases lay in between. CDR1 is KGHSY, CDR2 FQNENV, per germline. The CDR3 consists of 14 residues.